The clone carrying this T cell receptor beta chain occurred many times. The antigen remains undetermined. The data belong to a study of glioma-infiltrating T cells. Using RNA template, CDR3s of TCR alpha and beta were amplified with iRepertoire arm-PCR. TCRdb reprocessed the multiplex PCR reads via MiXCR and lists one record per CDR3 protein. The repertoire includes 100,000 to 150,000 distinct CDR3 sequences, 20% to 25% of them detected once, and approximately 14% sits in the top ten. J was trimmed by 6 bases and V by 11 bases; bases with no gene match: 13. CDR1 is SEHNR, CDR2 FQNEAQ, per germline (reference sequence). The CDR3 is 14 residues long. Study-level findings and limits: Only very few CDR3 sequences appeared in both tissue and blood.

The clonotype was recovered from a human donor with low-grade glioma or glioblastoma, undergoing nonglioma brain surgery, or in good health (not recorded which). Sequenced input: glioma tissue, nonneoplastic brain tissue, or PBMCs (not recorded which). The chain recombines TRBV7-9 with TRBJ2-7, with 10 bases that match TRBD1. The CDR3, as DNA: TGTGCCTCAAATAGGGGACAGGGGACGGGCGAGCAGTACTTC. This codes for CASNRGQGTGEQYF.